These T cell receptor beta chains were read from a single sample in a study of cytomegalovirus exposure and HLA in healthy donors. Assay: immunoSEQ multiplex PCR; the TCRdb copy retains only in-frame clones and omits some. Among about 130,000 clones listed, 85% to 90% were seen once. Input material: PBMCs. Receptor source: a woman aged 25 to 45 in good health and CMV-seropositive. Both conserved end residues are part of each CDR3. The order of the fields is clone size, D gene, CDR3 length, V gene, J gene, CDR3 DNA, CDR3 protein. D genes are given only for firm matches. Only part of the rows carry a size: once, few, many, or a class if the clone is expanded.

.,.,12,TRBV27,TRBJ2-3,TGTGCCAGCAGTTTCCCAGGGGATACGCAGTATTTT,CASSFPGDTQYF
.,.,14,TRBV5-1,TRBJ2-1,TGCGCCAGCAGCCAGGACAGTCAATTCAATGAGCAGTTCTTC,CASSQDSQFNEQFF
.,TRBD1,14,TRBV7-9,TRBJ2-2,TGTGCCAGCAGCTTAAGGGACAGGGGCCGGGAGCTGTTTTTT,CASSLRDRGRELFF
.,TRBD1,15,TRBV2,TRBJ2-4,TGTGCCAGCAGCGCCACAGGGGGAACATCAAACATTCAGTACTTC,CASSATGGTSNIQYF
.,.,13,TRBV19,TRBJ2-7,TGTGCCAGTAGACCAGGGTCTTCTGGGGAGCAGTACTTC,CASRPGSSGEQYF
.,.,17,TRBV9,TRBJ2-1,TGTGCCAGCAGCGTCGGTTTTGCAGCGAGCTCCTACAATGAGCAGTTCTTC,CASSVGFAASSYNEQFF
.,.,15,TRBV28,TRBJ2-6,TGTGCCAGCAGTTTCTCAGGGTATGGGGCCAACGTCCTGACTTTC,CASSFSGYGANVLTF
.,TRBD1,18,TRBV25-1,TRBJ1-5,TGTGCCAGCAGTGACCCTCCGGGGACAGACACGGTCCATCAGCCCCAGCATTTT,CASSDPPGTDTVHQPQHF
once,.,15,TRBV9,TRBJ1-4,TGTGCCAGCAGCCTCTCTTCTGCAACTAATGAAAAACTGTTTTTT,CASSLSSATNEKLFF
.,.,16,TRBV19,TRBJ1-5,TGTGCCAGTATGAGGGGGTTGGGGAATAGCAATCAGCCCCAGCATTTT,CASMRGLGNSNQPQHF
.,TRBD2,18,TRBV27,TRBJ2-6,TGTGCCAGCAGTTTTGGGGCTAGCGGGCGCTCTGGGGCCAACGTCCTGACTTTC,CASSFGASGRSGANVLTF
.,.,14,TRBV6-6,TRBJ1-1,TGTGCCAGCAGCCCCCCGACAGAGAACACTGAAGCTTTCTTT,CASSPPTENTEAFF
.,.,14,TRBV7-6,TRBJ2-7,TGTGCCAGCAGCTTAGGGGCCGACTCCTACGAGCAGTACTTC,CASSLGADSYEQYF
.,.,15,TRBV30,TRBJ1-1,TGTGCCTGGAGGGAATTACAGGGCTTGAACACTGAAGCTTTCTTT,CAWRELQGLNTEAFF
.,.,10,TRBV20-1,TRBJ1-1,TGCAGTGCTTCACACCATGAAGCTTTCTTT,CSASHHEAFF